These 10 T cell receptor beta chains were all obtained from the same sample, sequenced in a study of cytomegalovirus exposure and HLA in healthy donors. PCR primers comprised 60 Vbeta and 13 Jbeta primers. Assay used: immunoSEQ multiplex PCR; TCRdb lists only in-frame clones, some missing. Here the sample spans some 200,000 clones, approximately 79% being singletons. Sequenced: PBMCs. These receptors were obtained from a man aged 45-65 years in good health and CMV-seronegative.

Only one count was recorded for this clone. The V and J genes are TRBV2 and TRBJ1-5; 8 bases fit TRBD1. Germline V gene data show CDR1 as SNHLY and CDR2 as FYNNEI. This CDR3 contains 17 residues. The V segment lost 4 bases and the J segment 2 bases; nucleotides outside the gene matches: 10. CDR3 sequence reads: CASSVRDRGRGNQPQHF. As DNA, the CDR3 is TGTGCCAGCAGTGTCCGAGACAGGGGCCGGGGCAATCAGCCCCAGCATTTT.

V and J are TRBV6-6 and TRBJ2-7; 8 nucleotides line up with TRBD1. Losses at the gene ends were 7 bases for V and 3 bases for J; bases not matched to a gene: 8. The CDR3 length is 14 residues. The V gene's germline CDR1 is MNHNY and CDR2 SVGAGI (reference sequence). CDR3 region: CASTKKTGVYEQYF. The CDR3 DNA follows: TGTGCCAGCACTAAGAAGACAGGGGTCTACGAGCAGTACTTC.

The chain carries TRBV10-3 and TRBJ2-7; D possibly corresponds to TRBD2 (5 bases). This CDR3 contains 11 residues. Trimming shortened V by 6 bases and J by 7 bases, and 10 bases separated the two germline ends. Germline V gene lookup returns CDR1 ENHRY and CDR2 SYGVKD. The CDR3: CAIREAGEQYF. DNA of the CDR3: TGTGCCATCAGAGAGGCGGGTGAGCAGTACTTC.

This chain connects TRBV6-4 to TRBJ2-2; 7 bases agree with TRBD1. CDR1 and CDR2 from the germline V gene are MRHNA and SNTAGT. The CDR3 contains 15 residues. The V segment lost 0 bases and the J segment 3 bases; nucleotides outside the gene matches: 1. This CDR3 reads CASSDSGTDTGELFF. CDR3 DNA sequence: TGTGCCAGCAGTGACTCTGGGACAGACACCGGGGAGCTGTTTTTT.

J is TRBJ1-2 and V is TRBV5-4; D perhaps matches TRBD1 (6 bases). The CDR3 length is 14 residues. Trimming shortened V by 4 bases and J by 2 bases, and 12 bases separated the two germline ends. Germline V gene data show CDR1 as SGHNT and CDR2 as YYREEE (reference sequence). The CDR3 DNA sequence: TGTGCCAGCAGCCTCGACAGGTCCAACTATGGCTACACCTTC. Translating it yields CASSLDRSNYGYTF. The full variable domain, in which reference TRBV5-4 and TRBJ1-2 provide the parts outside the CDR3, is ETGVTQSPTHLIKTRGQQVTLRCSSQSGHNTVSWYQQALGQGPQFIFQYYREEENGRGNFPPRFSGLQFPNYSSELNVNALELDDSALYLCASSLDRSNYGYTFGSGTRLTVV.

The genes are TRBV27 and TRBJ2-7, with 10 bases identical to TRBD2. Trimming removed 5 bases from V and 0 bases from J; junction bases left unmatched: 4. The germline V gene encodes CDR1 MNHEY and CDR2 SMNVEV (reference sequence). The CDR3 is 15 amino acids. CDR3 protein: CASSKTSGNSYEQYF. Here the CDR3 DNA reads TGTGCCAGCAGTAAAACTAGCGGGAACTCCTACGAGCAGTACTTC.

The chain couples TRBV5-6 to TRBJ1-5, with a possible D match to TRBD1 (5 bases). The length of the CDR3 is 17 residues. Per germline, CDR1 SGHDT and CDR2 YYEEEE. Trimming stripped 1 base from V and 0 bases from J, with 14 bases between. The CDR3 region is CASSLRRGPYSNQPQHF. For the CDR3, the DNA is TGTGCCAGCAGCTTGAGGAGGGGCCCATATAGCAATCAGCCCCAGCATTTT.

This clone was seen a few times. This chain connects TRBV7-9 to TRBJ1-4; 7 nucleotides line up with TRBD1. Looked up from germline, CDR1 is SEHNR and CDR2 is FQNEAQ (reference sequence). The length of the CDR3 is 16 residues. V gave up 0 bases and J gave up 3 bases; unmatched junction bases: 4. The CDR3 nucleotides are TGTGCCAGCAGCTTAGCTCAGACAGGGCCTAATGAAAAACTGTTTTTT. It yields the protein CASSLAQTGPNEKLFF.

The gene calls are TRBV9 and TRBJ2-3, with unresolved D. Germline CDR1 is SGDLS and CDR2 is YYNGEE. The V gene lost 4 bases and the J gene lost 5 bases, with 8 bases spanning the gap. The CDR3 spans 12 residues. The CDR3 sequence is CASSPGRDTQYF. DNA for the CDR3: TGTGCCAGCAGCCCTGGCCGAGATACGCAGTATTTT.

V is TRBV28 and J is TRBJ1-1; D perhaps matches TRBD1 (6 bases). Trimming shortened V by 3 bases and J by 5 bases, and 16 bases separated the two germline ends. The CDR3 covers 15 residues. CDR1 is MDHEN, CDR2 SYDVKM, per germline. CDR3 sequence (DNA): TGTGCCAGCAGTTTCCCCGGGGGGGCGACTACTGAAGCTTTCTTT. Translation gives CASSFPGGATTEAFF.